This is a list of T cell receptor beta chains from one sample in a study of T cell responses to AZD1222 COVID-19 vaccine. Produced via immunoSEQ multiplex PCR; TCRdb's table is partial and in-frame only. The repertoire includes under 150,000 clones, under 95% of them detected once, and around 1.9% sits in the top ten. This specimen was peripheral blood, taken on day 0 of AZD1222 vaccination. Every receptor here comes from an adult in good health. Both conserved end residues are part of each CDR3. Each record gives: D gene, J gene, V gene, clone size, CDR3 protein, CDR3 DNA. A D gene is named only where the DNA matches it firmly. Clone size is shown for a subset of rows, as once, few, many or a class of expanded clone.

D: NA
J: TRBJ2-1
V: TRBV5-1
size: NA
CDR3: CASSLAGRSDNEQFF
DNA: TGCGCCAGCAGCTTGGCTGGTCGGAGCGACAATGAGCAGTTCTTC

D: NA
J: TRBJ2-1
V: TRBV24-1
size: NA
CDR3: CATSFTGAEQFF
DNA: TGTGCCACCAGTTTTACGGGAGCTGAGCAGTTCTTC

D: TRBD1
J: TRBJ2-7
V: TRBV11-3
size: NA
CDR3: CASSLKGARDEQYF
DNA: TGTGCCAGCAGCTTAAAGGGGGCGCGCGACGAGCAGTACTTC

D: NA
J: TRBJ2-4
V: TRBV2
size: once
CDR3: CASGGVLAKNIQYF
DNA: TGTGCCAGCGGGGGCGTCCTAGCCAAAAACATTCAGTACTTC

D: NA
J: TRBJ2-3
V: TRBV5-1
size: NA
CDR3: CASSLGQGSDTQYF
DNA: TGCGCCAGCAGCTTGGGGCAGGGATCAGATACGCAGTATTTT

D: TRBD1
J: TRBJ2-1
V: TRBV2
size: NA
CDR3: CASTVKGALKQFF
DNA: TGTGCCAGCACCGTGAAGGGGGCGCTTAAGCAGTTCTTC

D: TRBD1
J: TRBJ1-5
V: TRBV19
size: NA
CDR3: CASSAGGTLNQPQHF
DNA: TGTGCCAGTAGTGCAGGGGGGACACTTAATCAGCCCCAGCATTTT

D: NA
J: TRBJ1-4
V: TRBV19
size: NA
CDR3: CASRRGGRWEKLFF
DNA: TGTGCCAGTAGACGAGGGGGTCGGTGGGAAAAACTGTTTTTT

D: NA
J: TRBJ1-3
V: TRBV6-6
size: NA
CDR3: CASSFGGGGGNTIYF
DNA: TGTGCCAGCAGCTTCGGCGGCGGGGGAGGAAACACCATATATTTT

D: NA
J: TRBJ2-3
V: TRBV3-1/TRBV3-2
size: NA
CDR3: CASSHEPPVTDTQYF
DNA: TGTGCCAGCAGCCACGAGCCCCCGGTCACAGATACGCAGTATTTT

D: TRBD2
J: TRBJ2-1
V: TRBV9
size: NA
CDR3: CASSVVPLAGAGNNEQFF
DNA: TGTGCCAGCAGCGTAGTACCCCTAGCGGGAGCAGGTAACAATGAGCAGTTCTTC

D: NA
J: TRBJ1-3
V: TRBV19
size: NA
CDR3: CASREFGGSGNTIYF
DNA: TGTGCCAGTAGAGAGTTCGGGGGCTCTGGAAACACCATATATTTT

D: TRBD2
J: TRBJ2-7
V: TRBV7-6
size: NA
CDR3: CASSLGPGGGGVYEQYF
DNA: TGTGCCAGCAGCTTAGGGCCCGGGGGGGGAGGCGTCTACGAGCAGTACTTC

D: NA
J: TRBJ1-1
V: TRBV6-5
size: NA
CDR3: CASTGKGTEAFF
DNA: TGTGCCAGCACCGGAAAAGGGACTGAAGCTTTCTTT

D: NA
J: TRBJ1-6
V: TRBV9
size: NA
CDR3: CASSVNLLSPLHF
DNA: TGTGCCAGCAGCGTAAACCTTCTCTCACCCCTCCACTTT

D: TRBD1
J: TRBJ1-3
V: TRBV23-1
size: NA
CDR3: CASSHGTAGNTIYF
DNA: TGCGCCAGCAGTCACGGGACAGCTGGAAACACCATATATTTT

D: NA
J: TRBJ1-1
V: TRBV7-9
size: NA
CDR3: CASSQQGWNTEAFF
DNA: TGTGCCAGCAGCCAACAGGGCTGGAACACTGAAGCTTTCTTT

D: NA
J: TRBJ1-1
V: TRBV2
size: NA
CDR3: CASSPQEVALAEAFF
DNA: TGTGCCAGCAGTCCCCAGGAGGTGGCGCTCGCTGAAGCTTTCTTT

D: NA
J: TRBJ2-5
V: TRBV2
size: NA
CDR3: CASTTGAQETQYF
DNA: TGTGCCAGCACAACGGGGGCCCAAGAGACCCAGTACTTC

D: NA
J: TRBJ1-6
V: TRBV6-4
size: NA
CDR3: CASSDRGGISPLHF
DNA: TGTGCCAGCAGTGACAGGGGCGGTATTTCACCCCTCCACTTT

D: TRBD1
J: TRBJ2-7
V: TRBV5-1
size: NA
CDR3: CASSYGQASYEQYF
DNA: TGCGCCAGCAGCTATGGACAGGCAAGCTACGAGCAGTACTTC

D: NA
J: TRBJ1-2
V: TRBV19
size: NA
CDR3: CASTPKRGDNSYGYTF
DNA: TGTGCCAGTACCCCTAAGCGTGGGGATAATTCGTATGGCTACACCTTC

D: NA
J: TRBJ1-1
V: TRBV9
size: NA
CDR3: CASSAGNTEAFF
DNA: TGTGCCAGCAGCGCGGGAAACACTGAAGCTTTCTTT

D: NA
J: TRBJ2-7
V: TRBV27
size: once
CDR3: CASSLIGGVRYEQYF
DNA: TGTGCCAGCAGCTTGATAGGCGGGGTTAGGTACGAGCAGTACTTC

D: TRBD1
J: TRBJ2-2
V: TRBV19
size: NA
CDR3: CASSLRPGQGSTGELFF
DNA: TGTGCCAGTAGTCTCAGACCGGGACAGGGGAGCACCGGGGAGCTGTTTTTT

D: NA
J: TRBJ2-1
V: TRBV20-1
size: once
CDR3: CSGDQYNEQFF
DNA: TGCAGTGGGGACCAGTACAATGAGCAGTTCTTC

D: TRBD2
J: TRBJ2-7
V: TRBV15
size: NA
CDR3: CATSRETSGSFEQYF
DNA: TGTGCCACCAGCAGAGAGACTAGCGGGAGTTTCGAGCAGTACTTC

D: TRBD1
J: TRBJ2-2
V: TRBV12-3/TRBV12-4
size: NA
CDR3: CASTTGAGELFF
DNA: TGTGCCAGCACGACAGGGGCCGGGGAGCTGTTTTTT

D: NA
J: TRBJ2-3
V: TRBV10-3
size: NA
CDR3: CAISGLVGDTQYF
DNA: TGTGCCATCAGTGGGCTAGTGGGCGATACGCAGTATTTT

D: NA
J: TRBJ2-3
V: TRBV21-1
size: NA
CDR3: CASRQGHYSGRTTDTQYF
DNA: TGTGCCAGCAGACAAGGACATTATAGCGGGAGGACGACAGATACGCAGTATTTT

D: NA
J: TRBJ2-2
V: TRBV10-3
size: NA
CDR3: CAISESAFTGELFF
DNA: TGTGCCATCAGTGAGTCCGCCTTCACCGGGGAGCTGTTTTTT

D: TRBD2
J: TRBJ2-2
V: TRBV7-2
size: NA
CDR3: CASSFASGGLSGELFF
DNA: TGTGCCAGCAGCTTCGCTAGCGGGGGCTTATCCGGGGAGCTGTTTTTT

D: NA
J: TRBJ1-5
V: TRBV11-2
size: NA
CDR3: CASSSYSNQPQHF
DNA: TGTGCCAGCAGCTCGTATAGCAATCAGCCCCAGCATTTT

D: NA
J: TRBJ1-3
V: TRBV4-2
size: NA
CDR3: CASMGNGRGNTIYF
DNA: TGTGCCAGCATGGGAAACGGCAGAGGAAACACCATATATTTT

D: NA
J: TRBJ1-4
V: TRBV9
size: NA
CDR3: CASSPPGRQGELFF
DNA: TGTGCCAGCAGCCCCCCCGGGCGTCAGGGTGAACTGTTTTTT

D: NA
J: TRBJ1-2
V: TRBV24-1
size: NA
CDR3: CATSDLTGGYTF
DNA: TGTGCCACCAGTGATTTGACAGGGGGCTACACCTTC

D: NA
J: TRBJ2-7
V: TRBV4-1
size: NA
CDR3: CASSQDRTPNYEQYF
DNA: TGCGCCAGCAGCCAAGATAGGACCCCTAACTACGAGCAGTACTTC

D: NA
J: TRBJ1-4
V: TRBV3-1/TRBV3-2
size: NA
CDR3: CASSQVVGPAEKLFF
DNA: TGTGCCAGCAGCCAAGTGGTGGGGCCGGCTGAAAAACTGTTTTTT

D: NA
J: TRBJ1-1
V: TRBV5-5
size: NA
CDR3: CASSFPGRYTEAFF
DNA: TGTGCCAGCAGTTTTCCAGGGAGATACACTGAAGCTTTCTTT

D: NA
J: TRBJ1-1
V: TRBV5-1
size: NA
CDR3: CASGGLNTEAFF
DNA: TGCGCCAGCGGGGGATTGAACACTGAAGCTTTCTTT

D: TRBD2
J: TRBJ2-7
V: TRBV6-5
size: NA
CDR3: CASSLSGGAHEQYF
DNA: TGTGCCAGCAGCCTTAGCGGGGGGGCCCACGAGCAGTACTTC

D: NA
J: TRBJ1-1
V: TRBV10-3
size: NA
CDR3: CAISPSGGGVRQAEAFF
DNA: TGTGCCATCAGTCCCAGCGGGGGCGGGGTTCGGCAGGCTGAAGCTTTCTTT

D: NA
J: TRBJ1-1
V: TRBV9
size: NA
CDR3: CASSVGDRTEAFF
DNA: TGTGCCAGCAGCGTAGGAGACAGGACTGAAGCTTTCTTT

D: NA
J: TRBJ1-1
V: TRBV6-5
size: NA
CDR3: CASSRTGPDTEAFF
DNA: TGTGCCAGCAGTAGAACAGGGCCGGACACTGAAGCTTTCTTT

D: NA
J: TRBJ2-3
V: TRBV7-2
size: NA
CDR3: CASSFQGNRVADTQYF
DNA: TGTGCCAGCAGCTTCCAAGGGAATCGGGTGGCAGATACGCAGTATTTT

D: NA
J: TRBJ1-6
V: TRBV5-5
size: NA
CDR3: CASSLDSLSSYNSPLHF
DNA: TGTGCCAGCAGCCTGGACAGTTTGAGCTCCTATAATTCACCCCTCCACTTT

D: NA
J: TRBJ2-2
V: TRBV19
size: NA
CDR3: CASEETENTGELFF
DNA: TGTGCCAGTGAGGAAACAGAGAACACCGGGGAGCTGTTTTTT

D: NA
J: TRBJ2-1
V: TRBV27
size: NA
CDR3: CASSAGDYNEQFF
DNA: TGTGCCAGCAGTGCCGGGGACTACAATGAGCAGTTCTTC

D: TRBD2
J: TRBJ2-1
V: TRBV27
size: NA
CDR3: CASSSASTSGYYNEQFF
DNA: TGTGCCAGCAGTTCCGCGTCGACTAGCGGGTACTACAATGAGCAGTTCTTC

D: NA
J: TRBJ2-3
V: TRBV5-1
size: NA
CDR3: CASSFLANQDTQYF
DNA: TGCGCCAGCAGCTTTCTAGCGAATCAGGATACGCAGTATTTT

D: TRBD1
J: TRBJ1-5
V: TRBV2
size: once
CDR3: CASVDRGNQPQHF
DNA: TGTGCCAGCGTAGACAGGGGCAATCAGCCCCAGCATTTT